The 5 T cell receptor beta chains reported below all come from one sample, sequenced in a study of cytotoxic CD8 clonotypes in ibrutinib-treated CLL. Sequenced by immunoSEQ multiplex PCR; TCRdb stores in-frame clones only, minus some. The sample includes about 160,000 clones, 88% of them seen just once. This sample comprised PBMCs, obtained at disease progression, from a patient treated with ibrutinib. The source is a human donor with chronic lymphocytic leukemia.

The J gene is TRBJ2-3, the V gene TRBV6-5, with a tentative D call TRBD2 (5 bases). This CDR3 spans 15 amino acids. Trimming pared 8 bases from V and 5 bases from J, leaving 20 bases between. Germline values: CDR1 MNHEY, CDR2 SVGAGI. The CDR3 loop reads CASARLYGVLDTQYF. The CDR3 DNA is TGTGCCAGCGCCAGACTATACGGAGTTTTAGATACGCAGTATTTT.

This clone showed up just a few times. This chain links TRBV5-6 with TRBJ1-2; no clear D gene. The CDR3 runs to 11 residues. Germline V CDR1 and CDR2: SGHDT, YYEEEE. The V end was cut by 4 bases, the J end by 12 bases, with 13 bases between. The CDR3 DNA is TGTGCCAGCAGCGGACTCTCCCCCAACACCTTC. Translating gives CASSGLSPNTF.

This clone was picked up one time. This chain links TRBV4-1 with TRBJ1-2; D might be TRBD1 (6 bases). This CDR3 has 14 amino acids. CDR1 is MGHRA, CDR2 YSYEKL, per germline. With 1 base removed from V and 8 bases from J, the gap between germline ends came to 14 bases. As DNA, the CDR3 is TGCGCCAGCAGCCAAGGGCCAGGGGAATTGGGCTACACCTTC. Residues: CASSQGPGELGYTF.

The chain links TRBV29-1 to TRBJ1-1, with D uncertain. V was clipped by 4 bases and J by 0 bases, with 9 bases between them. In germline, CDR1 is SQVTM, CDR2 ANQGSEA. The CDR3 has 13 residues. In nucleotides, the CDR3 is TGCAGCGTTGCTATGGATGTGAACACTGAAGCTTTCTTT. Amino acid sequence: CSVAMDVNTEAFF. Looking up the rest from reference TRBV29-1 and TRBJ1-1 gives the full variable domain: SAVISQKPSRDICQRGTSLTIQCQVDSQVTMMFWYRQQPGQSLTLIATANQGSEATYESGFVIDKFPISRPNLTFSTLTVSNMSPEDSSIYLCSVAMDVNTEAFFGQGTRLTVV.

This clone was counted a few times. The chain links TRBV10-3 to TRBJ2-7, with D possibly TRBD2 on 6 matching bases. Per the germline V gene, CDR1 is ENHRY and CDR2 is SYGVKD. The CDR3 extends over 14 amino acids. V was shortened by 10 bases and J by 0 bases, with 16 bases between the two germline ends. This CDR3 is CATGGLLSSYEQYF. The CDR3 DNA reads TGTGCCACCGGGGGACTTTTGAGCTCCTACGAGCAGTACTTC.